This T cell receptor (beta chain) was sequenced for a study of T cell clones after liver transplantation. Only in-frame clones appear in the TCRdb table, and some are missing; sequencing was by immunoSEQ multiplex PCR. Of approximately 51,000 clones listed, approximately 87% are singletons. The sample holds one count of this clone. The length of the CDR3 is 16 residues. With V trimmed by 4 bases and J by 5 bases, 10 bases remained unmatched. Germline assignment: CDR1 LNHDA and CDR2 SQIVND (reference sequence). This TCR was sampled from a human patient who received a liver transplant. The graft donor may be the source of some T cells. The V call is TRBV19, the J call TRBJ2-2, with 7 nucleotides matching TRBD1. The sequenced sample was CD8+ T cells from blood, obtained 12 months after liver transplant. CDR3 region: CASSSRFTGVTGELFF. Written as DNA, the CDR3 is TGTGCCAGTAGTAGTCGATTCACAGGGGTAACCGGGGAGCTGTTTTTT. The complete variable domain, with remaining parts taken from reference TRBV19 and TRBJ2-2, reads DGGITQSPKYLFRKEGQNVTLSCEQNLNHDAMYWYRQDPGQGLRLIYYSQIVNDFQKGDIAEGYSVSREKKESFPLTVTSAQKNPTAFYLCASSSRFTGVTGELFFGEGSRLTVL.